The source of this T cell receptor beta chain is a study of blood T cell repertoires in COVID-19. V lost 5 bases to trimming and J lost 1 base; unmatched junction nucleotides: 18. CDR3 length: 20 amino acids. Germline loops: CDR1 MNHEY, CDR2 SMNVEV (reference sequence). Measured with immunoSEQ multiplex PCR; TCRdb has only the in-frame clones, and not every one. There are over 90,000 clones in the sample; 70% to 90% occur only once, and around 3.1% lies in the top ten. This chain joins TRBV27 and TRBJ2-3, with TRBD2 matching 10 bases. The receptor comes from a man in his fifties in a cohort sampled during active COVID-19. The source material was peripheral blood. The CDR3 sequence: CASSLLTVAGGPFGTDTQYF. CDR3 in DNA: TGTGCCAGCAGTCTACTAACCGTAGCGGGGGGCCCATTCGGCACAGATACGCAGTATTTT.